This record concerns one T cell receptor beta chain sequence. This clonotype was recorded many times. Its specific antigen is unknown. No much larger clone exists at a distance of one base, and base qualities are not known. The sequencing machine was an Illumina NovaSeq 6000. TCR cDNA was synthesized by 5'RACE template switching, through which a universal primer site and unique molecular identifiers were introduced. Priming for cDNA synthesis came from both the TCR alpha and TCR beta constant segments. Library amplification used two PCR steps, and the second PCR step added sample barcodes and sequencing adapters. Sequencing of the libraries was done on either Illumina HiSeq 2500 (2x100 bp) or NovaSeq (2x150 bp). The authors' analysis ran thus. MIGEC handled demultiplexing of reads and collapsing into UMI consensus sequences, while MiXCR performed V(D)J alignment. Using edgeR on replicate PBMC samples, clonotypes were called vaccine-responding if FDR was below 0.01 and the log2 fold change was above 5 up to day 15. Each bulk clonotype received a CD4 or CD8 identity based on whether the sequenced CD4 or CD8 repertoire contained that clonotype at higher abundance. In-frame beta chains were kept once TCRdb had trimmed the public reads at Q25 with fastp and called clones with MiXCR. Rows are unified per CDR3 protein, each entry keeping the most common DNA and genes. TCRdb, not the original authors, processed these V and J calls. The sample records about 300,000 distinct CDR3 sequences, under 9% of which are singletons. Around 3.3% of the sample is in the top ten clones.

These data originate in a study of T cells after yellow fever vaccination (dated by TCRdb to between 2018 and 2020). About the investigation overall: The SMART-Seq v4 Ultra Low Input RNA kit was used to prepare libraries from fractions with low cell numbers. Bulk TCR alpha and beta repertoires were sequenced longitudinally to track T-cell clones before and after primary and booster YFV17D yellow fever vaccination. Two healthy male donors, one aged 18 to 30 and one aged 30 to 40 years, made up the cohort. Blood was collected at multiple timepoints before and after primary and secondary immunization, and bulk PBMC replicates and cell subsets were isolated.

The study at large found these results: Because only a couple of donors were included in the study, the extent to which the findings can be generalized is limited. Most clones expanded after primary vaccination were re-detected after the booster (96% of CD4 and around 88% of CD8), suggesting broad memory maintenance. A small fraction of clonotypes appeared in both the CD4 and CD8 compartments, likely as a result of convergent recombination. The secondary T-cell response was weaker than the primary response but faster, peaking on day 5 instead of day 15. Computational filtering was needed because FACS-sorted repertoires could contain abundant contaminating clonotypes from the bulk population.

The treatment or condition label corresponds to: live attenuated yellow fever vaccine strain. PBMCs were isolated from peripheral blood using a standard Ficoll-Paque protocol. Dynabeads CD4 and CD8 positive selection kits were used to isolate CD4 and CD8 T-cell fractions. RNA was extracted with TriZol from bulk PBMCs, CD4 and CD8 fractions, and dextramer-positive and dextramer-negative fractions. At the junction V is shortened by 5 bases and J by 4 bases, with 13 bases in between. Including cysteine and phenylalanine, the CDR3 has 14 amino acids. Just the 42-base CDR3 DNA is kept, in frame starting at base 1. CDR1 SGHDT and CDR2 YYEEEE are derived from the germline V gene.

The sequencing here drew on CD4+ T cells sorted from PBMCs, taken 5 days after the yellow fever booster vaccination. The sequence was obtained from a man aged 18 to 30 who received the YFV17D yellow fever vaccine. The chain uses TRBV5-6 and TRBJ1-5; the best D guess is TRBD1, with 5 bases matching. This receptor has the CDR3 CASSWGRGNQPQHF. The DNA sequence is given as TGTGCCAGCAGTTGGGGCCGAGGGAATCAGCCCCAGCATTTT.